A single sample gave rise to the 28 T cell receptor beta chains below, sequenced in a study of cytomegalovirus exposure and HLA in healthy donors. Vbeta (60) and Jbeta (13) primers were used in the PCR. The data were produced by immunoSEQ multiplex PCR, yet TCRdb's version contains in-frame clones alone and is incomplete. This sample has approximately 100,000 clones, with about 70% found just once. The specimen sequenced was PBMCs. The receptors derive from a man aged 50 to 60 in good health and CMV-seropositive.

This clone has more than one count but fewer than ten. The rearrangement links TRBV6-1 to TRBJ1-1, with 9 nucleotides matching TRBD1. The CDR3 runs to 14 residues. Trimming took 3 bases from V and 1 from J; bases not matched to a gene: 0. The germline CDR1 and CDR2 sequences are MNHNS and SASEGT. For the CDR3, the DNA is TGTGCCAGCAGTGAGGACAGGGGGAACACTGAAGCTTTCTTT. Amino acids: CASSEDRGNTEAFF.

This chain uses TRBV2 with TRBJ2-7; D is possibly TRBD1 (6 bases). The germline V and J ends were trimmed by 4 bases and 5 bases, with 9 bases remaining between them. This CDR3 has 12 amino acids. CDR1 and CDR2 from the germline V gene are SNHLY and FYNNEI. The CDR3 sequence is CASSGQGHEQYF. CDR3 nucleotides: TGTGCCAGCAGTGGGCAGGGGCACGAGCAGTACTTC.

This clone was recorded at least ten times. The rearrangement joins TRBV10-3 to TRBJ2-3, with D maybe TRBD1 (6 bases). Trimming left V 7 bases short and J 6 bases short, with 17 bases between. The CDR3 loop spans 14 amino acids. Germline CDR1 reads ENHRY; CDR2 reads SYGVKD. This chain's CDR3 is CAIKKSGGGDTQYF. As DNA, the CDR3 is TGTGCCATCAAGAAATCTGGGGGCGGGGATACGCAGTATTTT.

The CDR3 nucleotides read TGTGCCAGCAGCCTGGGGGCGGGAGGAATGGAGACCCAGTACTTC. Amino acids: CASSLGAGGMETQYF. The chain couples TRBV11-2 to TRBJ2-5; TRBD2 aligns across 8 bases. The CDR3 has 15 residues. CDR1 is SGHAT, CDR2 FQNNGV, per germline. Trimming took 5 bases from V and 5 from J; bases not matched to a gene: 10.

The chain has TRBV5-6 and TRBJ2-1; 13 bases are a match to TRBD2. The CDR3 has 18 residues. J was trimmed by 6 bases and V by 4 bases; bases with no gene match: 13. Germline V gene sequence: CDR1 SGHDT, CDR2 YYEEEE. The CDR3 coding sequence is TGTGCCAGCAGCATTCGCAGGACTAGCGGGGGAGCGTCCAATGAGCAGTTCTTC. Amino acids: CASSIRRTSGGASNEQFF.

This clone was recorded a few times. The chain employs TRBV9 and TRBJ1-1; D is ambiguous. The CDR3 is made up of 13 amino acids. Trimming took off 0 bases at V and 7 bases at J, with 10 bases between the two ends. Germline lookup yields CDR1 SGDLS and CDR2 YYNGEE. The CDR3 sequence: CASSVGVYGEAFF. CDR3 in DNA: TGTGCCAGCAGCGTAGGAGTTTATGGTGAAGCTTTCTTT.

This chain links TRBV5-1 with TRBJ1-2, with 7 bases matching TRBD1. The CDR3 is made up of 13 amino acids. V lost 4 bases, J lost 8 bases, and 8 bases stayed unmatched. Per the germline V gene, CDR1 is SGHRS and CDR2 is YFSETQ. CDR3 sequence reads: CASSQRGQEGYTF. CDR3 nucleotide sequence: TGCGCCAGCAGCCAAAGGGGGCAAGAAGGCTACACCTTC.

The CDR3 DNA is TGTGCCAGCAGGTCTACCGATATGGGGGCCACTGAAGCTTTCTTT. Protein product: CASRSTDMGATEAFF. The chain joins TRBV11-2 to TRBJ1-1, with TRBD1 as a possible D gene (6 bases). V was shortened by 6 bases and J by 4 bases, with 18 bases between the two germline ends. Germline CDR1 is SGHAT and CDR2 is FQNNGV. The CDR3 extends over 15 amino acids.

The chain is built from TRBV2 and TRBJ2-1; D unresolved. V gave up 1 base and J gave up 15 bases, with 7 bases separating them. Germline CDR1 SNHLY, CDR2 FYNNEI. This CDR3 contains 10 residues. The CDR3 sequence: CASSEGWAFF. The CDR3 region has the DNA TGTGCCAGCAGTGAAGGTTGGGCGTTCTTC.

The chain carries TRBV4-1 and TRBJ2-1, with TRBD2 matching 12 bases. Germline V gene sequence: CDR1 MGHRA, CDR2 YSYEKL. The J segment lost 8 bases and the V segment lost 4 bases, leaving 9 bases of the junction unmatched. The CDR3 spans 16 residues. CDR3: CASSPTLAGGPDEQFF. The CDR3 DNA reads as TGCGCCAGCAGCCCCACGCTAGCGGGGGGGCCGGATGAGCAGTTCTTC.

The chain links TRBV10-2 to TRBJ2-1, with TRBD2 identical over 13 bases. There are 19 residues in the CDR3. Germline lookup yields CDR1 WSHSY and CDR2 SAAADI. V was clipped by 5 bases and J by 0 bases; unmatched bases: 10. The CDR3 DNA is TGCGCCAGCAGTATATTACTAGCGGGAGGGTGGGGCTCCTACAATGAGCAGTTCTTC. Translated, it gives CASSILLAGGWGSYNEQFF.

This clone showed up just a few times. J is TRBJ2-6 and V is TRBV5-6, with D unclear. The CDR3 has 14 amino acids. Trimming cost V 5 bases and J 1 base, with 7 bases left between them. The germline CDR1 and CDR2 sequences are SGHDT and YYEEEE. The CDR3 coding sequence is TGTGCCAGCAGGGTTAGATCTGGGGCCAACGTCCTGACTTTC. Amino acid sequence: CASRVRSGANVLTF.

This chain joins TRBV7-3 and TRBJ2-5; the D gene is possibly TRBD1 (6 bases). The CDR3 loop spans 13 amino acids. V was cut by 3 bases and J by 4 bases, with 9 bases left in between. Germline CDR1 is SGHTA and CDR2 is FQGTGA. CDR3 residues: CASSFGQRETQYF. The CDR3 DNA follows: TGTGCCAGCAGCTTCGGACAGCGAGAGACCCAGTACTTC.

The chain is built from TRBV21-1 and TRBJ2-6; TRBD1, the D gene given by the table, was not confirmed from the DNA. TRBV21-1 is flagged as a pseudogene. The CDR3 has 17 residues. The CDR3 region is CASSDFDRVAGANVLTF. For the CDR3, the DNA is TGTGCCAGCAGTGACTTCGACAGGGTGGCTGGGGCCAACGTCCTGACTTTC.

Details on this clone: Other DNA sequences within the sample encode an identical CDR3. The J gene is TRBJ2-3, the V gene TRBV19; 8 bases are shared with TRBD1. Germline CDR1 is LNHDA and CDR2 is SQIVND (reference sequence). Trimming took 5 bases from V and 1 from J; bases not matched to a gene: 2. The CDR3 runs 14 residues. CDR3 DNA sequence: TGTGCCAGTAGTTTGGGACAGGGCACAGATACGCAGTATTTT. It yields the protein CASSLGQGTDTQYF. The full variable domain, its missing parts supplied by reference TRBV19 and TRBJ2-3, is DGGITQSPKYLFRKEGQNVTLSCEQNLNHDAMYWYRQDPGQGLRLIYYSQIVNDFQKGDIAEGYSVSREKKESFPLTVTSAQKNPTAFYLCASSLGQGTDTQYFGPGTRLTVL.

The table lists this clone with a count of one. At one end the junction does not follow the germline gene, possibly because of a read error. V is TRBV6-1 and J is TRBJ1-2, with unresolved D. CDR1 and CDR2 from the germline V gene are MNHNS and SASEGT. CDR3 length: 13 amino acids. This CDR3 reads CASREGPGGGYTF. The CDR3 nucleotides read TGTGCCAGCAGGGAAGGGCCAGGAGGTGGCTACACCTTC.

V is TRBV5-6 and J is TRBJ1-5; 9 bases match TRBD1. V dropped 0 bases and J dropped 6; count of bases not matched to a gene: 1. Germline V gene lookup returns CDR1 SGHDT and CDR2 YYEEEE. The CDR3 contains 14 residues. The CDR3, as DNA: TGTGCCAGCAGCTTGGGACAGGGGGTTCAGCCCCAGCATTTT. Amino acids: CASSLGQGVQPQHF.

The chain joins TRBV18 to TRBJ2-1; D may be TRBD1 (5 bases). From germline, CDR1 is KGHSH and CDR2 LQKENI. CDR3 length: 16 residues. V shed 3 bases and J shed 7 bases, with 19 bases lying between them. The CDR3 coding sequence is TGTGCCAGCTCACCTTCCCTCAGGGTGGCTGAGAATGAGCAGTTCTTC. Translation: CASSPSLRVAENEQFF.

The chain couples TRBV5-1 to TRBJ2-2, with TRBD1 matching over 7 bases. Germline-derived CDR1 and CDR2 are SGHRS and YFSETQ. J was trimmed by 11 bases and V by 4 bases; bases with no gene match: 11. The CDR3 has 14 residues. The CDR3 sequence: CASSMWDSGFELFF. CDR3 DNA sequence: TGCGCCAGCAGCATGTGGGACAGTGGATTCGAGCTGTTTTTT.

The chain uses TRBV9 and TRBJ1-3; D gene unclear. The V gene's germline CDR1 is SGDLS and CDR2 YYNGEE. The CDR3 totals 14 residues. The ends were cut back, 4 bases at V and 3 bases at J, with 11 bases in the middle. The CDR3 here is CASSPRRFGNTIYF. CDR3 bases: TGTGCCAGCAGCCCCCGGAGGTTTGGAAACACCATATATTTT.

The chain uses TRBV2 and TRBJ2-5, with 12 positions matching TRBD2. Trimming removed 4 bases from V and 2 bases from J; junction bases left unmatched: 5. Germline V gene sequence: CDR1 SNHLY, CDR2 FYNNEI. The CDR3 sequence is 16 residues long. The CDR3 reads CASSGSLAGGQETQYF. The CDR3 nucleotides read TGTGCCAGCAGTGGTTCCCTAGCGGGGGGGCAAGAGACCCAGTACTTC.

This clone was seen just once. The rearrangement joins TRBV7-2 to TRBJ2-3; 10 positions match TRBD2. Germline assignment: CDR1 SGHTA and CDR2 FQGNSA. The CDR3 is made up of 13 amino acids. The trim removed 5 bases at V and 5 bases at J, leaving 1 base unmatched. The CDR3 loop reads CASSPSGGDTQYF. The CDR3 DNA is TGTGCCAGCAGCCCTAGCGGGGGAGATACGCAGTATTTT.

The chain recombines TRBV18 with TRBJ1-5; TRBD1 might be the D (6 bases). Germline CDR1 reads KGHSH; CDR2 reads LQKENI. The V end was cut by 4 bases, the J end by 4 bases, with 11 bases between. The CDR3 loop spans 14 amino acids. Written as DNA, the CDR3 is TGTGCCAGCTCACGAGAGGGGGATAATCAGCCCCAGCATTTT. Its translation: CASSREGDNQPQHF.

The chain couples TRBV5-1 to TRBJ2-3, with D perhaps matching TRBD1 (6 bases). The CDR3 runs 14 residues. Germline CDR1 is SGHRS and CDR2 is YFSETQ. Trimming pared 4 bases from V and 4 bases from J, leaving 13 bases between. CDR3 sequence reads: CASSRGQTSDTQYF. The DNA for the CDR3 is TGCGCCAGCAGCCGAGGACAGACTTCAGATACGCAGTATTTT.

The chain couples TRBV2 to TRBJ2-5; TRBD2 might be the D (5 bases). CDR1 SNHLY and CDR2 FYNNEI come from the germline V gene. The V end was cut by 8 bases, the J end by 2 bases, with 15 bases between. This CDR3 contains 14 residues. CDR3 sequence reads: CASGGRGRQETQYF. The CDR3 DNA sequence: TGTGCCAGCGGCGGCCGCGGGCGTCAAGAGACCCAGTACTTC.

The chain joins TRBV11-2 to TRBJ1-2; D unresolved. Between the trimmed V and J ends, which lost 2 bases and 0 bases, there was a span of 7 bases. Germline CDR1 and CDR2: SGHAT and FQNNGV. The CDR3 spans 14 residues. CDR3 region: CASSLPGPNYGYTF. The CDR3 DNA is TGTGCCAGCAGCTTACCCGGTCCTAACTATGGCTACACCTTC.

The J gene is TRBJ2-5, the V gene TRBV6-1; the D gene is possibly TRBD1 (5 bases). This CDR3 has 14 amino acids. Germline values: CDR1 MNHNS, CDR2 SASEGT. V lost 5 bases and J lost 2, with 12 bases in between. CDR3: CASSPDQGQETQYF. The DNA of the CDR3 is TGTGCCAGCAGTCCCGATCAGGGTCAAGAGACCCAGTACTTC.

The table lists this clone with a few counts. CDR3 loop: CASSLGLREVYNEQFF. The CDR3 coding sequence is TGTGCCAGCAGCTTGGGGTTGCGGGAGGTATACAATGAGCAGTTCTTC. V usage is TRBV13 and J usage is TRBJ2-1, with 8 positions matching TRBD2. This CDR3 comprises 16 residues. Germline V gene sequence: CDR1 PRHDT, CDR2 FYEKMQ (reference sequence). The V and J ends lost 3 bases and 4 bases, in that order; junction bases with no gene match: 8.